The 2 T cell receptor beta chains given below trace back to one sample, sequenced in a study of cytomegalovirus exposure and HLA in healthy donors. Primers included in the PCR were 60 Vbeta and 13 Jbeta primers. Generated by immunoSEQ multiplex PCR, the TCRdb table keeps only in-frame clones and is missing some. This table holds 150,000 or so clones, around four fifths found once. The sample comprised PBMCs. The receptors stem from a man aged 25 to 45 in good health and CMV-seronegative.

This rearrangement joins TRBV5-6 to TRBJ2-1; TRBD1 aligns across 12 bases. CDR1 SGHDT and CDR2 YYEEEE come from the germline V gene. With 4 bases clipped from V and 6 bases from J, the junction kept 2 bases outside the gene matches. This CDR3 contains 14 residues. CDR3 sequence: CASSGTGGINEQFF. CDR3 sequence (DNA): TGTGCCAGCAGCGGGACAGGGGGCATCAATGAGCAGTTCTTC. Using reference TRBV5-6 and TRBJ2-1 for the parts outside the CDR3, the full variable domain is DAGVTQSPTHLIKTRGQQVTLRCSPKSGHDTVSWYQQALGQGPQFIFQYYEEEERQRGNFPDRFSGHQFPNYSSELNVNALLLGDSALYLCASSGTGGINEQFFGPGTRLTVL.

The chain carries TRBV7-2 and TRBJ1-2; tentative D call: TRBD1 (6 bases). CDR1 and CDR2 from the germline V gene are SGHTA and FQGNSA. V lost 5 bases and J 13 bases, leaving 23 bases between the germline ends. The CDR3 is made up of 14 amino acids. The CDR3 DNA reads TGTGCCAGCAGCGTATCGTACAGGGTGGGAGACTTCACCTTC. Translated, it gives CASSVSYRVGDFTF.